This section outlines one T cell receptor (beta chain) sequence together with its context. The CDR3 has 16 amino acids. The V gene's germline CDR1 is SGDLS and CDR2 YYNGEE. Losses at the gene ends were 3 bases for V and 2 bases for J; bases not matched to a gene: 6. The data derive from a study of cytotoxic CD8 clonotypes in ibrutinib-treated CLL. Study-wide context: Samples had a mean of approximately 260,000 productive templates and some 88,000 productive rearrangements.

Method: immunoSEQ multiplex PCR; TCRdb's copy keeps in-frame clones and lacks some. The table has roughly 200,000 clones, 72% seen once. The source of this sequence is a human donor with chronic lymphocytic leukemia. The specimen was PBMCs, collected after 24 months of ibrutinib treatment. The chain couples TRBV9 to TRBJ2-1, with 9 bases fitting TRBD2. The CDR3 DNA reads TGTGCCAGCAGCGGGAAGGGACTAGCAGCCTACAATGAGCAGTTCTTC. The encoded protein is CASSGKGLAAYNEQFF.